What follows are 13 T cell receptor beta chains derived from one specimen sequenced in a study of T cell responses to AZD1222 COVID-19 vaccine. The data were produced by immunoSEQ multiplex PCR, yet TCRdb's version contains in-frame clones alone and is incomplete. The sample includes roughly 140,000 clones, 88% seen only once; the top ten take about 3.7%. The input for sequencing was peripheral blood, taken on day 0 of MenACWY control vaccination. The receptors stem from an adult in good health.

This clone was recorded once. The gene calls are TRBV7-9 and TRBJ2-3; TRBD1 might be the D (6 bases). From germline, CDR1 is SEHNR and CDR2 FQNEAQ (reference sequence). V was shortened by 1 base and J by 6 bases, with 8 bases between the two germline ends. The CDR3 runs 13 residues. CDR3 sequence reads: CASSLGQGDTQYF. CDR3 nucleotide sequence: TGTGCCAGCAGCTTAGGCCAGGGGGATACGCAGTATTTT.

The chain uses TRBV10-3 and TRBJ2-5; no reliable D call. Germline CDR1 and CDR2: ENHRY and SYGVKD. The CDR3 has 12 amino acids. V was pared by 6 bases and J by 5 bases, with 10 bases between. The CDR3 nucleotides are TGTGCCATCAGCAGACCGCGGGAGACCCAGTACTTC. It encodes CAISRPRETQYF.

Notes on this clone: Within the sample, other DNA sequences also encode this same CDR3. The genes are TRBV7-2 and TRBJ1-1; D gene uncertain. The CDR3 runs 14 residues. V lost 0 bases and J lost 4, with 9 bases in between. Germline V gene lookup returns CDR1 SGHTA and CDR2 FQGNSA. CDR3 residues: CASSLAPGSTEAFF. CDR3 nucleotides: TGTGCCAGCAGCTTAGCGCCAGGATCCACTGAAGCTTTCTTT.

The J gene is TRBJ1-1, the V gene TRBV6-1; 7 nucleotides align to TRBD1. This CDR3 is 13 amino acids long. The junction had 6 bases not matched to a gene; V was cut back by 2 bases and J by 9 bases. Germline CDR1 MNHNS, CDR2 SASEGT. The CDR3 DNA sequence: TGTGCCAGCAGTGAATTGAGGGGGCGTCAAGCTTTCTTT. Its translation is CASSELRGRQAFF.

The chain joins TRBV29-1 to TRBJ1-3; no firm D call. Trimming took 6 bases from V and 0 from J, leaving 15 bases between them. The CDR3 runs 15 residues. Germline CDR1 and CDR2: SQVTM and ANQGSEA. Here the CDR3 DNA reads TGCAGCGTGGTACCGGACGGAAGCTCTGGAAACACCATATATTTT. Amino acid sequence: CSVVPDGSSGNTIYF.

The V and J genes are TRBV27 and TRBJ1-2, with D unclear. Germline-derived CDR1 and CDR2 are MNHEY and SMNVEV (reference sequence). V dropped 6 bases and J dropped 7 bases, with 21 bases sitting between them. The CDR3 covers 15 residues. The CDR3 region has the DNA TGTGCCAGCAGACCTGGGTTAGGGAATCTTGGTGGCTACACCTTC. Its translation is CASRPGLGNLGGYTF.

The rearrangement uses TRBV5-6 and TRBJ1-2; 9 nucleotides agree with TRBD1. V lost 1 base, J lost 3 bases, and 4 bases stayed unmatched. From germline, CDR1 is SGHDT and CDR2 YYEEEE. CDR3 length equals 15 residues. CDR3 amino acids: CASSLLGQGHYGYTF. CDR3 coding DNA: TGTGCCAGCAGCTTGTTAGGACAGGGGCACTATGGCTACACCTTC.

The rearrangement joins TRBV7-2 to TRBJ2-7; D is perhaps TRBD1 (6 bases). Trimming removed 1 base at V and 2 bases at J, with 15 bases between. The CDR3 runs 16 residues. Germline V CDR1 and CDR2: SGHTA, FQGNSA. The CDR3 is CASSLVSRDIPYEQYF. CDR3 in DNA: TGTGCCAGCAGCTTAGTCTCCCGGGACATACCCTACGAGCAGTACTTC.

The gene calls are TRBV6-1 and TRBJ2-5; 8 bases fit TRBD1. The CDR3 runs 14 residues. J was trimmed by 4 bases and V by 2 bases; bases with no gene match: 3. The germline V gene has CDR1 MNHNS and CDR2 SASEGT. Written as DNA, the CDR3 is TGTGCCAGCAGTGAACCACAGGGGGGAGAGACCCAGTACTTC. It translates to CASSEPQGGETQYF.

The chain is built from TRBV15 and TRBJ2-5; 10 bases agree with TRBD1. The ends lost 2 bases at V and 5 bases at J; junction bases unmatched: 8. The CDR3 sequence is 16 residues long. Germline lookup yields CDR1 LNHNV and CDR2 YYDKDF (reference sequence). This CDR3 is CATSRQQGQGSETQYF. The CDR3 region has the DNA TGTGCCACCAGCAGACAACAGGGACAGGGGAGTGAGACCCAGTACTTC.

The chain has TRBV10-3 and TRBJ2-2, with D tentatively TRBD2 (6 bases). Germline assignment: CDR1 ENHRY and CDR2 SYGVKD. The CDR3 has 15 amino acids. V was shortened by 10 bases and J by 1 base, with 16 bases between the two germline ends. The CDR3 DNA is TGTGCCACCCTACTTTTGGGACTGAACACCGGGGAGCTGTTTTTT. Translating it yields CATLLLGLNTGELFF.

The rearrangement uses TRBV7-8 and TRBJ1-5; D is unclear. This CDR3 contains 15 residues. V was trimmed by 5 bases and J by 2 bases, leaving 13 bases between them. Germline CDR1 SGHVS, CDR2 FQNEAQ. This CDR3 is CASSPNPRGNQPQHF. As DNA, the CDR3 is TGTGCCAGCAGCCCGAACCCGAGGGGCAATCAGCCCCAGCATTTT.

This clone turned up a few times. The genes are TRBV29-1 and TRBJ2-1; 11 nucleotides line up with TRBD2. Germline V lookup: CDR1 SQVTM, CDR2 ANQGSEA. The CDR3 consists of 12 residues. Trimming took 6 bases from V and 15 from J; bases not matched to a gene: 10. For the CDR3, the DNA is TGCAGCGTGTATCTAGCGGGAGGCGGTTGGTTCTTC. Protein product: CSVYLAGGGWFF.